What follows is one TCR beta chain and its context. The sample originates from a study of blood T cell repertoires in COVID-19. Study-wide background: Sites in the United States, Italy and Spain provided acute and convalescent COVID-19 samples.

Germline V gene data show CDR1 as SGHRS and CDR2 as YFSETQ. V lost 4 bases to trimming and J lost 2 bases; unmatched junction nucleotides: 14. The length of the CDR3 is 18 residues. Repertoires were generated with immunoSEQ multiplex PCR, while TCRdb's copy carries only in-frame clones and drops some. The sample contains 200,000 to 250,000 clones, 70% to 90% of which appear only once. V gene TRBV5-1 combines with J gene TRBJ2-5; TRBD2 matches at 10 bases. Sequenced: peripheral blood. The receptor was derived from a man younger than 40 who had recovered from COVID-19. The CDR3 here is CASSAPSGGLLLQETQYF. CDR3 coding DNA: TGCGCCAGCAGCGCCCCTAGCGGGGGCCTGCTTCTACAAGAGACCCAGTACTTC.